The rows below give T cell receptor beta chains drawn from one sample of a study of T-cell reconstitution after alpha-beta-depleted transplantation in children. TCRdb re-called the PCR reads through MiXCR, storing one row per CDR3 protein. The table includes 65,000 to 70,000 distinct CDR3 sequences, roughly 4.4% detected once. The sequencing here drew on PBMCs, mostly from graft donor cells, taken 180 days after TCRalphabeta/CD19-depleted stem cell transplant. These receptors all come from a boy under two years old who had a stem cell transplant for acute myeloid leukemia, so the T cells may come from the graft donor. The conserved cysteine and the conserved F or W are not part of the CDR3 here. The order of the fields is J gene, V gene, CDR3 protein.

j_gene: TRBJ2-5
v_gene: TRBV11-3
CDR3aa: ASSLQGTKGETQY

j_gene: TRBJ2-2
v_gene: TRBV27
CDR3aa: ASSALSTGELF

j_gene: TRBJ2-2
v_gene: TRBV12-3/TRBV12-4
CDR3aa: ASSLRVTTGELF

j_gene: TRBJ1-6
v_gene: TRBV20-1
CDR3aa: SARQGGSYNSPLH

j_gene: TRBJ2-2
v_gene: TRBV12-3/TRBV12-4
CDR3aa: ASRTGNFGELF

j_gene: TRBJ1-1
v_gene: TRBV30
CDR3aa: AWSLRVTEAF

j_gene: TRBJ1-6
v_gene: TRBV12-3/TRBV12-4
CDR3aa: ASLNTGVSPLH

j_gene: TRBJ1-6
v_gene: TRBV3-1
CDR3aa: ASSQSWAGLNSPLH

j_gene: TRBJ2-2
v_gene: TRBV12-3/TRBV12-4
CDR3aa: ASSPRTGGRTGELF

j_gene: TRBJ1-5
v_gene: TRBV20-1
CDR3aa: SARDGGASYSNQPQH

j_gene: TRBJ2-1
v_gene: TRBV5-1
CDR3aa: ASSLAPAPDQF

j_gene: TRBJ2-6
v_gene: TRBV12-3/TRBV12-4
CDR3aa: ASSFLWTGRLGGANVLT

j_gene: TRBJ1-5
v_gene: TRBV12-3/TRBV12-4
CDR3aa: TSSNLGQFLQGYQPQH

j_gene: TRBJ1-2
v_gene: TRBV12-3/TRBV12-4
CDR3aa: ASSLARGADGYT

j_gene: TRBJ2-5
v_gene: TRBV20-1
CDR3aa: SASTDGETQY

j_gene: TRBJ2-2
v_gene: TRBV5-1
CDR3aa: ASRQGGANTGELF

j_gene: TRBJ2-3
v_gene: TRBV20-1
CDR3aa: SARGDRGADTQY

j_gene: TRBJ2-7
v_gene: TRBV4-3
CDR3aa: ASSQNTGISYEQY

j_gene: TRBJ1-2
v_gene: TRBV5-5
CDR3aa: ASSWGDREGGYT

j_gene: TRBJ1-2
v_gene: TRBV6-6
CDR3aa: ASSYSNPIRGYT

j_gene: TRBJ2-4
v_gene: TRBV3-1
CDR3aa: ASSPQGPRISNIQY

j_gene: TRBJ2-1
v_gene: TRBV29-1
CDR3aa: SAGMGGPSDEQF

j_gene: TRBJ1-3
v_gene: TRBV25-1
CDR3aa: ASIVFGRGRPGNTIY

j_gene: TRBJ1-4
v_gene: TRBV12-3/TRBV12-4
CDR3aa: ASSPLVGLEKLF

j_gene: TRBJ2-3
v_gene: TRBV10-3
CDR3aa: AISSSTDTQY

j_gene: TRBJ1-6
v_gene: TRBV5-6
CDR3aa: ASSFVGPAYNSPLH

j_gene: TRBJ2-5
v_gene: TRBV20-1
CDR3aa: SANPGLAETQY

j_gene: TRBJ2-7
v_gene: TRBV6-6
CDR3aa: ASSYVTYEQY

j_gene: TRBJ2-7
v_gene: TRBV29-1
CDR3aa: SALRDSPGEQY

j_gene: TRBJ2-3
v_gene: TRBV1
CDR3aa: TSSHRGRGASKDTQY

j_gene: TRBJ2-1
v_gene: TRBV6-1
CDR3aa: ASSEALDRIFSRF

j_gene: TRBJ2-3
v_gene: TRBV11-1
CDR3aa: ASSHRRAETDTQY

j_gene: TRBJ2-1
v_gene: TRBV5-1
CDR3aa: ASSPPLLAGSYNEQF

j_gene: TRBJ1-4
v_gene: TRBV6-4
CDR3aa: AFSFHPGTESPNEKLF

j_gene: TRBJ1-6
v_gene: TRBV28
CDR3aa: ASGNSPLH

j_gene: TRBJ1-5
v_gene: TRBV6-5
CDR3aa: ASRWGQVNQPQH

j_gene: TRBJ2-3
v_gene: TRBV29-1
CDR3aa: SVEGLVSDTQY

j_gene: TRBJ2-6
v_gene: TRBV12-3/TRBV12-4
CDR3aa: ASSSGTSGANVLT

j_gene: TRBJ2-4
v_gene: TRBV7-2
CDR3aa: ASSFSSGTKNIQY

j_gene: TRBJ2-5
v_gene: TRBV6-1
CDR3aa: ASRRAETQY

j_gene: TRBJ2-1
v_gene: TRBV5-1
CDR3aa: ASSLGNRGNEQF

j_gene: TRBJ2-1
v_gene: TRBV5-1
CDR3aa: ASSPRQGYNRNEQF

j_gene: TRBJ2-1
v_gene: TRBV7-9
CDR3aa: ASSPSGGLAGNEQF

j_gene: TRBJ2-1
v_gene: TRBV7-9
CDR3aa: ASSSLRGNEQF

j_gene: TRBJ1-2
v_gene: TRBV20-1
CDR3aa: FSPNYGYT

j_gene: TRBJ1-2
v_gene: TRBV4-2
CDR3aa: ASSQVRTGVTISYGYT